This paragraph reports one T cell receptor (beta chain). This specimen comes from a study of blood T cell repertoires in COVID-19. Background on the study: Spain, Italy and the United States supplied samples that represented acute and convalescent COVID-19. T cells, B-cell-depleted T cells, or PBMCs provided the cDNA or gDNA that served as material.

In the source study's methods: Reference gene primer amplification yielded estimated nucleated cell counts. Some clones are missing from TCRdb's copy, which holds only in-frame ones; the method was immunoSEQ multiplex PCR. V, J and clone size are those of that table, while D and trimming were read from the DNA. The table includes about 310,000 clones, roughly 90% detected once. Looked up from germline, CDR1 is KGHDR and CDR2 is SFDVKD. CDR3 length: 14 amino acids. V lost 4 bases and J lost 7; bases outside the gene matches: 4. This TCR was recovered from a man between 18 and 35 years old with active or convalescent COVID-19. The sample was peripheral blood. V usage is TRBV24-1 and J usage is TRBJ2-1; 9 nucleotides line up with TRBD1. The CDR3, as DNA: TGTGCCACCAGTGAAGGACAGGGGAGGAATGAGCAGTTCTTC. It yields the protein CATSEGQGRNEQFF.